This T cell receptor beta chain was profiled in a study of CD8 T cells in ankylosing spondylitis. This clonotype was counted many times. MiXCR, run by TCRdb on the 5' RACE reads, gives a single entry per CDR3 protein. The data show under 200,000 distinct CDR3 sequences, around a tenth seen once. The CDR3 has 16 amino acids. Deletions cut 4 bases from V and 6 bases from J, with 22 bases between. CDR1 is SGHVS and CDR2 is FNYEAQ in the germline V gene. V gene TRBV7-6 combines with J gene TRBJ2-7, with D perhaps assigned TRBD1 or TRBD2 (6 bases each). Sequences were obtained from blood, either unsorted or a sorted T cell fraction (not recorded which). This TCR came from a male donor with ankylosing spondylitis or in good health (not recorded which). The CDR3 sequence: CASSSSFGGGGLEQYF. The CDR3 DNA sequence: TGTGCCAGCAGCTCTTCATTCGGGGGTGGGGGCCTCGAGCAGTACTTC.